This T cell receptor beta chain comes out of a study of identical twins (dated by TCRdb to 2015 to 2016). In terms of the full investigation: To test whether fetal clonotypes persist, the study used deep sequencing on TCR alpha and beta repertoires from monozygotic twins, unrelated adults of various ages, and cord blood. To rule out contamination, the twin experiments were replicated at different times with different library preparation protocols. Findings and caveats that apply to the study as a whole: Compared with coincidental sharing between unrelated individuals, an excess of low generation-probability sequences was observed among out-of-frame TCR alpha sequences shared between twins. Zero-insertion analyses could be partly confounded by invariant T cells such as MAIT and iNKT, although diverse VJ usage argued against such confounding for most clonotypes. Out-of-frame TCR alpha sharing in monozygotic twins was systematically underestimated by recombination models, whereas sharing between unrelated individuals was in agreement with the recombination models. Abundant cord blood beta clonotypes carried fewer insertions; young adult naive repertoires showed a weaker similar trend, while memory repertoires showed none. Because the same donors could not be followed over many years, conclusions were based on cross-sectional statistical analysis. In beta out-of-frame sequences, excess twin sharing was weaker, because having fewer shared sequences lowered the signal-to-noise ratio.

The germline V gene supplies CDR1 LGHNA and CDR2 YNFKEQ. Clipping removes 3 bases from V and 2 bases from J, with 9 as the unmatched junction base count. From its cysteine to its phenylalanine, the CDR3 spans 16 amino acids. The sequence is cut down to CDR3 DNA, 48 bases in frame from base 1. Library preparation was by 5' RACE. Sequencer: Illumina HiSeq 2000. Template switching introduced a universal primer binding site; the final cDNA contained a unique molecular identifier, enabling accurate counting of TCR cDNA molecules. Specific primers in the conserved constant-segment region were used to synthesize first-strand cDNA for TCR alpha and beta chains. To control for contamination, each cDNA library was double barcoded with a SMART-Mk sample barcode plus Illumina barcodes. TruSeq adapter sequences and Illumina sample barcodes were added in two successive PCR steps. Sequencing of the TCR alpha and beta cDNA libraries was done on the Illumina HiSeq platform using custom primers. The paper's data handling went like this. MiGEC processed the raw reads to extract unique molecular identifiers, while MiXCR was used to determine the CDR3 positions. For each individual, recombination models were inferred using an EM algorithm with the repgenHMM and IGoR tools. The tcR package in R was used for shared clonotype analysis, with sharing normalized by the product of cloneset sizes. Out-of-frame nonproductive sequences were analyzed to study raw recombination free of thymic and clonal selection effects. In-frame beta chains were kept once TCRdb had trimmed the public reads at Q25 with fastp and called clones with MiXCR. Under each unique CDR3 protein, matching rows form one entry showing the most common genes and DNA. TCRdb's processing, not the authors' own work, is the source of the V and J calls. Across this sample there are about 500,000 distinct CDR3 sequences, with approximately 14% seen only once. The ten largest clones represent more than 0.8% of the sample.

All donors were healthy Caucasians. Three pairs of female monozygotic twins, all aged about 18 to 30 years, were included in the twin cohort. CD4+ and CD8+ T cell populations were isolated with positive isolation kits from Invitrogen. Regarding this clonotype: Its antigen has not been determined. No base quality values were provided; no much bigger clone lies one nucleotide off.

These same data were also listed under a study on yellow fever vaccine responses in identical twins. Per that second paper: The T cell response to vaccination in identical twins was reported by the authors to appear partly convergent and partly personalized. Focusing on identical twins, the study followed the T cell clones that responded to the vaccine, and did so with precision.

The sequence came from a woman between 18 and 29 years old in good health. Sequenced material: CD4+ T cells sorted from blood. Recombination linked TRBV4-2 to TRBJ2-7; TRBD2 fits 8 bases in the junction. Here the CDR3 is given as CASSQNVGTRAYEQYF. The nucleotide sequence is TGTGCCAGCAGCCAGAATGTTGGGACTAGGGCCTACGAGCAGTACTTC.